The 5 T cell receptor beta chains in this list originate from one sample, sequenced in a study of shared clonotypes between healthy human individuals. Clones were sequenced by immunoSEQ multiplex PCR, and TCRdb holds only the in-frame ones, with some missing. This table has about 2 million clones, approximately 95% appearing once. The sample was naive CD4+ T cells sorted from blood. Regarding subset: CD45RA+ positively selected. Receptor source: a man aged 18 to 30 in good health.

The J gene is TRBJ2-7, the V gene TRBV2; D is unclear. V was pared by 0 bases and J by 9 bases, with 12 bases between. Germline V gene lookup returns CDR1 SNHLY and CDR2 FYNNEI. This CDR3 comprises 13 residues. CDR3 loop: CASSEAGGVVQYF. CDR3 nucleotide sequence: TGTGCCAGCAGTGAAGCGGGTGGGGTGGTGCAGTACTTC.

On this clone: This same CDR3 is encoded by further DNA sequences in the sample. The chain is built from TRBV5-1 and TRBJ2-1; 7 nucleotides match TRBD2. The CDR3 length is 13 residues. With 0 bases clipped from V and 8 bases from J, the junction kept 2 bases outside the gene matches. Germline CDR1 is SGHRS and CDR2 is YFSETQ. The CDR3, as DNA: TGCGCCAGCAGCTTGGGACTAGCCGATGAGCAGTTCTTC. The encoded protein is CASSLGLADEQFF.

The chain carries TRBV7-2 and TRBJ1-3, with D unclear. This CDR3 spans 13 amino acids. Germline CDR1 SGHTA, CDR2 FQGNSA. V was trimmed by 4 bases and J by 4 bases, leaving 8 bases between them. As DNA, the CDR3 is TGTGCCAGCAGCTCCTCTATGGGAAACACCATATATTTT. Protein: CASSSSMGNTIYF. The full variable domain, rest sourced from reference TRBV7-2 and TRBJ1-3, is GAGVSQSPSNKVTEKGKDVELRCDPISGHTALYWYRQSLGQGLEFLIYFQGNSAPDKSGLPSDRFSAERTGGSVSTLTIQRTQQEDSAVYLCASSSSMGNTIYFGEGSWLTVV.

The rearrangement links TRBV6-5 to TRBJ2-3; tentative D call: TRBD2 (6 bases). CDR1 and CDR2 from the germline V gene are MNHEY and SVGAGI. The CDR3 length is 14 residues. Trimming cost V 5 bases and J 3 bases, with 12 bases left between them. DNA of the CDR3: TGTGCCAGCAGTCGGGACTTTACTACAGATACGCAGTATTTT. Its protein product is CASSRDFTTDTQYF.

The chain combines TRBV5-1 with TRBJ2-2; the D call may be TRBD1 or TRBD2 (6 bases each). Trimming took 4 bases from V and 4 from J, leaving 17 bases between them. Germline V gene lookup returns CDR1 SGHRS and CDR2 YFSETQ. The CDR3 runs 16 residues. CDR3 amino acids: CASSNHREAGTGELFF. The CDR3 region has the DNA TGCGCCAGCAGCAACCACAGGGAGGCGGGCACCGGGGAGCTGTTTTTT. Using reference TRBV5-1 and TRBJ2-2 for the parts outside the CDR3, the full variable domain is KAGVTQTPRYLIKTRGQQVTLSCSPISGHRSVSWYQQTPGQGLQFLFEYFSETQRNKGNFPGRFSGRQFSNSRSEMNVSTLELGDSALYLCASSNHREAGTGELFFGEGSRLTVL.